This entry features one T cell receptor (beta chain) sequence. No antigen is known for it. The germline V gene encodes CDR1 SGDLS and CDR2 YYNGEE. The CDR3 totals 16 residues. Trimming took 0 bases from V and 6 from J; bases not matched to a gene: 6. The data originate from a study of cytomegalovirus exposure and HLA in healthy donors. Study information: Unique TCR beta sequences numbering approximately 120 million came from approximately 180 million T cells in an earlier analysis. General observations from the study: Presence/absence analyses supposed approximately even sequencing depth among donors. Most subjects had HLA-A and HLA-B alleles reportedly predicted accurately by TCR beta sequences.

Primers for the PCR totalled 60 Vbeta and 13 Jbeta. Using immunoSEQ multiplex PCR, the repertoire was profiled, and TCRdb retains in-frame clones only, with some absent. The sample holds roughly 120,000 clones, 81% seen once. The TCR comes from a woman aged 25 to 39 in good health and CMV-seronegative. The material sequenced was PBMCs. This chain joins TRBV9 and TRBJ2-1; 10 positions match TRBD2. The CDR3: CASSVGASGGTNEQFF. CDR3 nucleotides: TGTGCCAGCAGCGTAGGTGCTAGCGGGGGTACCAATGAGCAGTTCTTC.